This passage covers 20 T cell receptor beta chains from one sample sequenced in a study of cytomegalovirus exposure and HLA in healthy donors. PCR primers comprised 60 Vbeta and 13 Jbeta primers. Method: immunoSEQ multiplex PCR; TCRdb's copy keeps in-frame clones and lacks some. The sample shows 90,000 to 120,000 clones, 74% of them seen only once. Sequencing used PBMCs. Source of these receptors: a man aged 50 or older in good health and CMV-seropositive.

This rearrangement joins TRBV7-2 to TRBJ1-5, with D unresolved. CDR1 is SGHTA and CDR2 is FQGNSA in the germline V gene. The CDR3 consists of 13 residues. Trimming removed 4 bases from V and 4 bases from J, with 8 bases in between. The CDR3 here is CASSYYRNQPQHF. CDR3 DNA: TGTGCCAGCAGCTACTATCGGAATCAGCCCCAGCATTTT.

This chain links TRBV10-1 with TRBJ1-4; D remains unclear. Trimming stripped 5 bases from V and 0 bases from J, with 10 bases between. The CDR3 extends over 15 amino acids. CDR1 WNHNN and CDR2 SYGVQD come from the germline V gene (reference sequence). DNA for the CDR3: TGCGCCAGCAGTAAGGAGCGTACAACTAATGAAAAACTGTTTTTT. Its protein product is CASSKERTTNEKLFF.

The chain is built from TRBV9 and TRBJ1-2; unclear D gene. Germline CDR1 reads SGDLS; CDR2 reads YYNGEE. Trimming stripped 4 bases from V and 2 bases from J, with 15 bases between. The CDR3 consists of 15 residues. CDR3 DNA sequence: TGTGCCAGCAGCACCCAGACAAGTTTCAACTATGGCTACACCTTC. Its protein is CASSTQTSFNYGYTF.

The rearrangement joins TRBV6-6 to TRBJ2-7; 13 bases fit TRBD2. V lost 6 bases and J lost 6; bases outside the gene matches: 8. From germline, CDR1 is MNHNY and CDR2 SVGAGI (reference sequence). The CDR3 runs 15 residues. The CDR3 DNA follows: TGTGCCAGCAGGCAGGAGACTAGCGGGAGGAGCGAGCAGTACTTC. This codes for CASRQETSGRSEQYF.

The V call is TRBV19, the J call TRBJ2-7; 7 nucleotides align to TRBD1. Germline assignment: CDR1 LNHDA and CDR2 SQIVND (reference sequence). This CDR3 is built from 15 residues. J gave up 2 bases and V 5 bases, and 9 bases lay outside the gene matches. The CDR3 region is CASSPRTGEAYEQYF. CDR3 nucleotide sequence: TGTGCCAGTAGTCCTCGGACAGGAGAAGCCTACGAGCAGTACTTC.

The chain joins TRBV6-6 to TRBJ2-3; 13 bases fit TRBD2. The CDR3 loop spans 15 amino acids. J lost 8 bases, V lost 4 bases, and 6 bases had no gene match. Looked up from germline, CDR1 is MNHNY and CDR2 is SVGAGI (reference sequence). DNA of the CDR3: TGTGCCAGCAGTTCCCTGGGACTAGCGGGGCTTACGCAGTATTTT. The encoded protein is CASSSLGLAGLTQYF.

The rearrangement joins TRBV5-6 to TRBJ2-5; TRBD1 matches at 12 bases. The trim removed 4 bases at V and 7 bases at J, leaving 11 bases unmatched. The CDR3 spans 16 residues. Per the germline V gene, CDR1 is SGHDT and CDR2 is YYEEEE. The CDR3, as DNA: TGTGCCAGCAGCAGCTCCGGGACAGGGGGCGAAGTGACCCAGTACTTC. This sequence encodes CASSSSGTGGEVTQYF.

The chain joins TRBV30 to TRBJ2-7, with TRBD2 matching 8 bases. Germline V gene data show CDR1 as GTSNPN and CDR2 as SVGIG (reference sequence). The V segment lost 0 bases and the J segment 2 bases; nucleotides outside the gene matches: 3. The CDR3 runs 14 residues. The CDR3 DNA is TGTGCCTGGAGTGTACCCGGGAGGGCCTACGAGCAGTACTTC. It yields the protein CAWSVPGRAYEQYF.

CDR3 nucleotide sequence: TGTGCCAGTAGTACCCCTCGGGGGAACTATGGCTACACCTTC. This codes for CASSTPRGNYGYTF. The chain carries TRBV19 and TRBJ1-2, with D maybe TRBD1 (5 bases). The V gene's germline CDR1 is LNHDA and CDR2 SQIVND (reference sequence). The CDR3 length is 14 residues. The ends were cut back, 4 bases at V and 2 bases at J, with 11 bases in the middle.

The chain joins TRBV7-2 to TRBJ1-4; TRBD1 matches 7 bases. The CDR3 is 15 residues long. V lost 3 bases, J lost 4 bases, and 5 bases stayed unmatched. Looked up from germline, CDR1 is SGHTA and CDR2 is FQGNSA. Here the CDR3 reads CASSFNRGFNEKLFF. The CDR3 DNA reads TGTGCCAGCAGCTTTAACAGGGGTTTTAATGAAAAACTGTTTTTT.

The V and J genes are TRBV15 and TRBJ2-5; the D gene is possibly TRBD1 (5 bases). Trimming removed 1 base from V and 7 bases from J, with 22 bases in between. Germline V lookup: CDR1 LNHNV, CDR2 YYDKDF (reference sequence). The CDR3 length is 17 residues. The CDR3: CATSRGVGAEILGTQYF. The CDR3, as DNA: TGTGCCACCAGCAGAGGAGTAGGGGCTGAGATTTTGGGGACCCAGTACTTC.

This clone was observed a handful of times. The chain links TRBV2 to TRBJ1-5; TRBD1 is a possible D gene (6 bases). Trimming removed 6 bases at V and 0 bases at J, with 12 bases between. Germline loops: CDR1 SNHLY, CDR2 FYNNEI. The CDR3 covers 15 residues. The CDR3 sequence is CASSPGQNSNQPQHF. The CDR3 DNA is TGTGCCAGCAGCCCCGGACAGAATAGCAATCAGCCCCAGCATTTT. Full variable domain (missing parts from reference TRBV2 and TRBJ1-5): EPEVTQTPSHQVTQMGQEVILRCVPISNHLYFYWYRQILGQKVEFLVSFYNNEISEKSEIFDDQFSVERPDGSNFTLKIRSTKLEDSAMYFCASSPGQNSNQPQHFGDGTRLSIL.

The chain has TRBV5-1 and TRBJ2-2, with 8 bases that match TRBD1. J lost 3 bases, V lost 4 bases, and 2 bases had no gene match. This CDR3 has 14 amino acids. CDR1 SGHRS and CDR2 YFSETQ come from the germline V gene. The CDR3 loop reads CASSPTGDTGELFF. CDR3 nucleotide sequence: TGCGCCAGCAGCCCGACAGGGGACACCGGGGAGCTGTTTTTT.

Here the CDR3 DNA reads TGTGCCAGCTCACCAACCCCGGACAGATTTTCCTATGGCTACACCTTC. Translated, it gives CASSPTPDRFSYGYTF. This chain links TRBV18 with TRBJ1-2; TRBD1 is a possible D gene (6 bases). Germline assignment: CDR1 KGHSH and CDR2 LQKENI. Trimming took 2 bases from V and 4 from J, leaving 17 bases between them. The CDR3 sequence is 16 residues long.

The chain is built from TRBV7-2 and TRBJ2-1, with 13 nucleotides matching TRBD2. Trimming cost V 2 bases and J 9 bases; bases outside gene matches: 4. CDR1 and CDR2 from the germline V gene are SGHTA and FQGNSA. The CDR3 extends over 15 amino acids. In nucleotides, the CDR3 is TGTGCCAGCAGCTTAACTAGCGGGGGGGCAAGTGAGCAGTTCTTC. It is translated as CASSLTSGGASEQFF.

This clone was seen only a few times. The chain has TRBV5-1 and TRBJ1-2; D is unresolved. The CDR3 runs 12 residues. Germline loops: CDR1 SGHRS, CDR2 YFSETQ. V lost 6 bases and J 10 bases, leaving 16 bases between the germline ends. DNA of the CDR3: TGCGCCAGCACCCTGAACGGGGAGGACTACACCTTC. Translating gives CASTLNGEDYTF.

The V and J genes are TRBV5-6 and TRBJ2-5, with 13 bases that match TRBD2. Germline V gene sequence: CDR1 SGHDT, CDR2 YYEEEE. CDR3 size: 16 residues. J lost 1 base, V lost 3 bases, and 3 bases had no gene match. This CDR3 reads CASSWGLAGFQETQYF. The CDR3 DNA follows: TGTGCCAGCAGCTGGGGACTAGCGGGGTTCCAAGAGACCCAGTACTTC.

This clone appeared a single time. This chain uses TRBV29-1 with TRBJ1-1; possible D gene TRBD1, 6 bases. Germline lookup yields CDR1 SQVTM and CDR2 ANQGSEA. The CDR3 totals 11 residues. CDR3 loop: CGGGGNTEAFF. The CDR3 bases are TGCGGAGGGGGGGGGAACACTGAAGCTTTCTTT. The full variable domain, completed using reference TRBV29-1 and TRBJ1-1, is SAVISQKPSRDICQRGTSLTIQCQVDSQVTMMFWYRQQPGQSLTLIATANQGSEATYESGFVIDKFPISRPNLTFSTLTVSNMSPEDSSIYLCGGGGNTEAFFGQGTRLTVV.

The chain employs TRBV30 and TRBJ2-5; 7 bases are shared with TRBD1. The CDR3 runs 14 residues. V shed 2 bases and J 1 base; nucleotides not matched to a gene: 4. Per the germline V gene, CDR1 is GTSNPN and CDR2 is SVGIG (reference sequence). In DNA form, the CDR3 reads TGTGCCTGGAGTCCAGGGACAGCCCAAGAGACCCAGTACTTC. Encoded protein: CAWSPGTAQETQYF.

J is TRBJ1-5 and V is TRBV7-8; 9 positions match TRBD1. V was clipped by 5 bases and J by 5 bases; unmatched bases: 7. CDR1 and CDR2 from the germline V gene are SGHVS and FQNEAQ. CDR3 length: 15 residues. The CDR3 here is CASSPRQGEDQPQHF. CDR3 sequence (DNA): TGTGCCAGCAGCCCGAGACAGGGGGAGGATCAGCCCCAGCATTTT.